A single sample gave rise to the 7 T cell receptor beta chains below, sequenced in a study of blood T cells in healthy people across ages. The authors ran a second PCR of 7 to 11 cycles using a sample-barcoded 5' primer and a J-beta primer mix. A single record per CDR3 protein comes from TCRdb applying MiXCR to the 5' RACE reads. Of around 620,000 distinct CDR3 sequences listed, approximately 30% are singletons. Sequenced material: blood. These receptor sequences come from a woman in her 70s in good health.

In this sample, this clonotype turned up a few times. The CDR3 reads CASSKSSDRSNEQYF. The DNA for the CDR3 is TGTGCCAGCAGTAAATCTAGTGACAGGAGTAACGAGCAGTACTTC. The chain has TRBV6-6 and TRBJ2-7; D might be TRBD1 (6 bases). The CDR3 is made up of 15 amino acids. CDR1 is MNHNY, CDR2 SVGAGI, per germline (reference sequence). V lost 5 bases, J lost 5 bases, and 19 bases lay in between.

This chain uses TRBV20-1 with TRBJ2-7, with D hard to call. The CDR3 totals 12 residues. Trimming cost V 4 bases and J 5 bases, with 12 bases left between them. CDR1 DFQATT and CDR2 SNEGSKA come from the germline V gene (reference sequence). CDR3: CSANRARDEQYF. The CDR3 DNA sequence: TGCAGTGCTAACCGGGCCCGGGACGAGCAGTACTTC.

This clonotype was counted between two and nine times. The V call is TRBV7-9, the J call TRBJ1-4, with 7 bases that match TRBD1. V shed 1 base, J shed 8 bases, and the junction held 4 bases outside the gene matches. This CDR3 is built from 14 residues. Germline V CDR1 and CDR2: SEHNR, FQNEAQ (reference sequence). CDR3 loop: CASSLGDSLEKLFF. For the CDR3, the DNA is TGTGCCAGCAGCTTAGGGGACAGTTTGGAAAAACTGTTTTTT.

This clonotype was counted only a few times. CDR3 residues: CASSVAGDRRRETQYF. CDR3 DNA sequence: TGTGCCAGCAGCGTAGCTGGGGACAGACGGCGAGAGACCCAGTACTTC. This chain joins TRBV9 and TRBJ2-5; TRBD1 matches 7 bases. With 0 bases clipped from V and 4 bases from J, the junction kept 9 bases outside the gene matches. The CDR3 is made up of 16 amino acids. The germline V gene has CDR1 SGDLS and CDR2 YYNGEE.

This clonotype was counted a few times. This chain joins TRBV27 and TRBJ2-5, with a possible D match to TRBD1 (6 bases). The tail of the sequence fits TRBJ2-1 better, so the J call may be wrong. CDR3 length: 15 residues. Looked up from germline, CDR1 is MNHEY and CDR2 is SMNVEV (reference sequence). The CDR3 DNA reads as TGTGCCAGCAGTCTCTATGCCCCTGGACAGAATGAGCAGTTCTTC. This sequence encodes CASSLYAPGQNEQFF.

The chain uses TRBV7-9 and TRBJ2-3, with D perhaps matching TRBD1 (6 bases). Per germline, CDR1 SEHNR and CDR2 FQNEAQ (reference sequence). CDR3 size: 14 residues. Trimming removed 5 bases from V and 2 bases from J, with 11 bases in between. CDR3 sequence (DNA): TGTGCCAGCAGCCCCCGGGACAACACAGATACGCAGTATTTT. This translates into CASSPRDNTDTQYF.

In its sample, this clonotype was seen a few times. This rearrangement joins TRBV15 to TRBJ2-7; D is unclear. The CDR3 has 18 amino acids. The V and J ends lost 1 base and 3 bases respectively, with 22 bases between them. The germline V gene encodes CDR1 LNHNV and CDR2 YYDKDF (reference sequence). The CDR3 loop reads CATSRGVLLTAIFYEQYF. CDR3 nucleotide sequence: TGTGCCACCAGCAGAGGAGTTCTTCTTACAGCCATTTTCTACGAGCAGTACTTC.